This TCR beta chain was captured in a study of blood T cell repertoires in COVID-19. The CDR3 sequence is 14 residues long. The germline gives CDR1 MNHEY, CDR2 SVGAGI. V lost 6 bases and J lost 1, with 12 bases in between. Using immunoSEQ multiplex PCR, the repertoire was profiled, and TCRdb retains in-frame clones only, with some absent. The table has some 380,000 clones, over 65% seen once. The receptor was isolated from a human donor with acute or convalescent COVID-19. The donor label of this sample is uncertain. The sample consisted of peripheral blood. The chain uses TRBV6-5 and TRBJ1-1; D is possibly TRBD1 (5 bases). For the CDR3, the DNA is TGTGCCAGCAGGACAAGGGGCGGGAACACTGAAGCTTTCTTT. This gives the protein CASRTRGGNTEAFF.